One sample yielded the 13 T cell receptor beta chains listed below, sequenced in a study of T-cell memory formation after mild COVID-19. TCRdb processed the 5' RACE reads anew with MiXCR; each CDR3 protein has one entry. The repertoire has about 270,000 distinct CDR3 sequences, around 17% of them found once; the top ten carry 20% to 25%. Sequenced material: PBMCs or a T cell subset sorted from them (not recorded which). These TCRs come from a man aged 18 to 29 who had mild COVID-19 (a few samples of this study predate the infection). Cell type and time point are not known.

This clonotype was seen only a few times. The rearrangement joins TRBV4-1 to TRBJ1-2; TRBD1 matches at 11 bases. This CDR3 is built from 14 residues. Looked up from germline, CDR1 is MGHRA and CDR2 is YSYEKL. With 1 base clipped from V and 8 bases from J, the junction kept 3 bases outside the gene matches. The CDR3 coding sequence is TGCGCCAGCAGCCAAGTGGACAGGGGGCGAGGCTACACCTTC. Encoded protein: CASSQVDRGRGYTF.

This clonotype has a handful of counts. The chain has TRBV9 and TRBJ1-1; 8 bases fit TRBD1. This CDR3 has 15 residues. Trimming cost V 4 bases and J 3 bases; bases outside gene matches: 8. Germline CDR1 is SGDLS and CDR2 is YYNGEE. CDR3 nucleotide sequence: TGTGCCAGCAGCCCACGGACAGGGATGGACACTGAAGCTTTCTTT. Translation: CASSPRTGMDTEAFF.

This clonotype was found many times. The rearrangement uses TRBV12-3 or TRBV12-4 and TRBJ1-5; 8 positions match TRBD1. This CDR3 has 13 amino acids. J was trimmed by 7 bases and V by 5 bases; bases with no gene match: 4. The CDR3 reads CASSLTGVQPQHF. In nucleotides, the CDR3 is TGTGCCAGCAGTCTGACAGGGGTACAGCCCCAGCATTTT.

There are many counts of this clonotype. The CDR3 sequence is CASSSRENTGELFF. The CDR3 DNA is TGCGCCAGCAGCTCCAGAGAGAACACCGGGGAGCTGTTTTTT. The J gene is TRBJ2-2, the V gene TRBV5-1; D is undetermined. The V gene's germline CDR1 is SGHRS and CDR2 YFSETQ. This CDR3 has 14 amino acids. V gave up 3 bases and J gave up 1 base, with 7 bases separating them. Complete variable domain (other parts from reference TRBV5-1 and TRBJ2-2): KAGVTQTPRYLIKTRGQQVTLSCSPISGHRSVSWYQQTPGQGLQFLFEYFSETQRNKGNFPGRFSGRQFSNSRSEMNVSTLELGDSALYLCASSSRENTGELFFGEGSRLTVL.

The chain has TRBV7-2 and TRBJ1-2; D not resolved. The V end was cut by 6 bases, the J end by 3 bases, with 11 bases between. The length of the CDR3 is 13 residues. The V gene's germline CDR1 is SGHTA and CDR2 FQGNSA. The CDR3 reads CASSRTRDYGYTF. The CDR3 DNA sequence: TGTGCCAGCAGTCGAACACGAGACTATGGCTACACCTTC.

This clonotype was picked up a small number of times. V gene TRBV5-1 combines with J gene TRBJ2-1; 7 bases map to TRBD2. Germline CDR1 reads SGHRS; CDR2 reads YFSETQ. J was trimmed by 3 bases and V by 0 bases; bases with no gene match: 3. The CDR3 contains 15 residues. CDR3 residues: CASSLESGDYNEQFF. The CDR3 DNA follows: TGCGCCAGCAGCTTGGAGAGCGGGGACTACAATGAGCAGTTCTTC.

The chain has TRBV6-2 or TRBV6-3 and TRBJ2-1; TRBD2 aligns across 10 bases. Germline CDR1 MNHEY, CDR2 SVGEGT. This CDR3 is 14 amino acids long. V gave up 5 bases and J gave up 9 bases; unmatched junction bases: 7. The CDR3 nucleotides read TGTGCCAGCAGTCCTAGCGGGGGTAATCGTGAGCAGTTCTTC. Its translation: CASSPSGGNREQFF.

In its sample, this clonotype was seen a few times. This chain links TRBV18 with TRBJ1-2; D might be TRBD1 (6 bases). Germline CDR1 KGHSH, CDR2 LQKENI. There are 13 residues in the CDR3. The ends were cut back, 3 bases at V and 4 bases at J, with 9 bases in the middle. The CDR3 loop reads CASSPRDTYGYTF. Written as DNA, the CDR3 is TGTGCCAGCTCACCCCGGGACACCTATGGCTACACCTTC.

A few counts support this clonotype. The chain has TRBV5-1 and TRBJ2-3; 8 nucleotides align to TRBD2. The V gene's germline CDR1 is SGHRS and CDR2 YFSETQ. CDR3 size: 15 residues. The ends lost 4 bases at V and 3 bases at J; junction bases unmatched: 7. The CDR3 DNA is TGCGCCAGCAGCCTTAGCGGGGCCGGGACAGATACGCAGTATTTT. This translates into CASSLSGAGTDTQYF. Looking up the rest from reference TRBV5-1 and TRBJ2-3 gives the full variable domain: KAGVTQTPRYLIKTRGQQVTLSCSPISGHRSVSWYQQTPGQGLQFLFEYFSETQRNKGNFPGRFSGRQFSNSRSEMNVSTLELGDSALYLCASSLSGAGTDTQYFGPGTRLTVL.

The table lists this clonotype with a few counts. This chain joins TRBV4-1 and TRBJ1-5; 11 nucleotides match TRBD1. Unmatched junction bases numbered 7, after V lost 2 bases and J lost 4 bases. Germline-derived CDR1 and CDR2 are MGHRA and YSYEKL. The CDR3 has 17 residues. The CDR3 coding sequence is TGCGCCAGCAGCCAACCTGGCGGGGACAGGGGGAATCAGCCCCAGCATTTT. The encoded protein is CASSQPGGDRGNQPQHF.

This clonotype was detected only a few times. The chain is built from TRBV12-3 or TRBV12-4 and TRBJ2-6; 8 nucleotides line up with TRBD1. The V gene end was trimmed by 5 bases and the J gene end by 4 bases; junction bases not matched to a gene: 10. The CDR3 runs to 17 residues. The CDR3 DNA reads as TGTGCCAGCAGTGAAGGGCAGGGGGCGTCCGGGGCCAACGTCCTGACTTTC. Translated, it gives CASSEGQGASGANVLTF.

The CDR3 sequence: CASSLSGEGTDTQYF. In nucleotides, the CDR3 is TGTGCCAGCAGTTTGTCGGGAGAGGGCACAGATACGCAGTATTTT. The chain combines TRBV6-5 with TRBJ2-3; maybe TRBD2 (6 bases). CDR3 length equals 15 residues. Deletions cut 4 bases from V and 1 base from J, with 12 bases between. CDR1 and CDR2 (germline): MNHEY, SVGAGI.

The chain carries TRBV20-1 and TRBJ2-7; tentative D call: TRBD1 (6 bases). In germline, CDR1 is DFQATT, CDR2 SNEGSKA (reference sequence). This CDR3 comprises 13 residues. V shed 4 bases and J shed 0 bases, with 10 bases lying between them. The CDR3 bases are TGCAGTGCTACGAACAGGGTCTCCTACGAGCAGTACGTC. The encoded protein is CSATNRVSYEQYV.